One sample yielded the 30 T cell receptor beta chains listed below, sequenced in a study of identical twins (dated by TCRdb to about 2016). Preparation of the library involved 5' RACE. These reads were obtained on an Illumina HiSeq 2000. The public reads were reanalyzed by TCRdb: fastp trimming at Q25, MiXCR alignment, in-frame beta chains only. Every entry covers one CDR3 protein and lists the most common genes and DNA from its rows. The sample table lists about 550,000 distinct CDR3 sequences, approximately 20% of them with a count of one. The ten biggest clones cover around 0.48% of the sample. These records were also assigned to another study, of yellow fever vaccine responses in identical twins.

The sample taken for sequencing was CD4+ T cells sorted from blood. The receptors here all came from a woman younger than 35 in good health.

This clonotype was counted only a few times. The rearrangement joins TRBV12-3 or TRBV12-4 to TRBJ2-2; D is perhaps TRBD1 (5 bases). The CDR3 totals 16 residues. Trimming shortened V by 3 bases and J by 4 bases, and 15 bases separated the two germline ends. This CDR3 reads CASSFGAGQGTGELFF. The CDR3 DNA is TGTGCCAGCAGTTTTGGCGCAGGGCAGGGCACCGGGGAGCTGTTTTTT.

The rearrangement links TRBV5-1 to TRBJ1-1; D ambiguous. V lost 2 bases and J lost 1, with 9 bases in between. This CDR3 is 14 amino acids long. Germline CDR1 reads SGHRS; CDR2 reads YFSETQ. The CDR3 here is CASSFGDANTEAFF. Written as DNA, the CDR3 is TGCGCCAGCAGCTTTGGGGATGCGAACACTGAAGCTTTCTTT.

The gene calls are TRBV11-1 and TRBJ2-1; 11 positions match TRBD2. Germline V CDR1 and CDR2: SGHAT, FQDESV (reference sequence). V shed 4 bases and J 5 bases; nucleotides not matched to a gene: 22. The CDR3 is 21 amino acids. CDR3 in amino acids: CASSSQPARLAGGPQHNEQFF. The CDR3 DNA reads TGTGCCAGCAGCTCACAGCCCGCACGATTAGCGGGAGGGCCTCAGCACAATGAGCAGTTCTTC.

The DNA for the CDR3 is TGTGCCAGCAGCACCCGGGACAGAGGCAATCAGCCCCAGCATTTT. This sequence encodes CASSTRDRGNQPQHF. The gene calls are TRBV5-8 and TRBJ1-5; the match to TRBD1 covers 7 bases. V shed 4 bases, J shed 2 bases, and the junction held 6 bases outside the gene matches. This CDR3 spans 15 amino acids. CDR1 and CDR2 from the germline V gene are SGHTS and YDEGEE. Full variable domain (rest looked up from reference TRBV5-8 and TRBJ1-5): EAGVTQSPTHLIKTRGQQATLRCSPISGHTSVYWYQQALGLGLQFLLWYDEGEERNRGNFPPRFSGRQFPNYSSELNVNALELEDSALYLCASSTRDRGNQPQHFGDGTRLSIL.

This clonotype was seen a handful of times. The chain combines TRBV28 with TRBJ2-5, with D perhaps TRBD2 (5 bases). The germline V and J ends were trimmed by 5 bases and 4 bases, with 8 bases remaining between them. This CDR3 is built from 12 residues. Germline loops: CDR1 MDHEN, CDR2 SYDVKM. The CDR3 sequence is CASSSGRETQYF. In DNA form, the CDR3 reads TGTGCCAGCAGTAGCGGAAGAGAGACCCAGTACTTC.

In its sample, this clonotype was seen a few times. The genes are TRBV20-1 and TRBJ2-7; 8 bases align to TRBD2. Looked up from germline, CDR1 is DFQATT and CDR2 is SNEGSKA (reference sequence). V shed 5 bases, J shed 0 bases, and the junction held 3 bases outside the gene matches. This CDR3 comprises 13 residues. The CDR3 spells CSARAGVSYEQYF. The CDR3 DNA is TGCAGTGCTCGAGCGGGAGTCTCCTACGAGCAGTACTTC.

This clonotype appeared a few times. CDR3 in DNA: TGTGCCAGCAGCCCTTCCGGGACAGGGGGGAGAGACACCGGGGAGCTGTTTTTT. Its protein is CASSPSGTGGRDTGELFF. The J gene is TRBJ2-2, the V gene TRBV11-1; TRBD1 matches 11 bases. V lost 5 bases, J lost 3 bases, and 11 bases stayed unmatched. Germline assignment: CDR1 SGHAT and CDR2 FQDESV (reference sequence). This CDR3 contains 18 residues.

There are a few counts of this clonotype. This chain uses TRBV20-1 with TRBJ1-1; D not resolved. V was cut by 0 bases and J by 8 bases, with 13 bases left in between. This CDR3 spans 13 amino acids. CDR1 and CDR2 (germline): DFQATT, SNEGSKA (reference sequence). CDR3: CSARDAQVEEAFF. CDR3 nucleotide sequence: TGCAGTGCTAGAGATGCACAAGTAGAGGAAGCTTTCTTT.

This clonotype was seen more than once but under ten times. V is TRBV7-2 and J is TRBJ1-2; no reliable D call. The CDR3 is made up of 13 amino acids. Germline CDR1 and CDR2: SGHTA and FQGNSA. Trimming shortened V by 3 bases and J by 4 bases, and 9 bases separated the two germline ends. The CDR3, as DNA: TGTGCCAGCAGCTTGCACGCTGGCTATGGCTACACCTTC. Protein sequence: CASSLHAGYGYTF.

The genes are TRBV7-2 and TRBJ2-1; 8 bases line up with TRBD2. The CDR3 spans 13 residues. Per germline, CDR1 SGHTA and CDR2 FQGNSA. After removal of 4 bases from V and 7 bases from J, the junction contained 3 bases not matched to a gene. The CDR3 DNA reads TGTGCCAGCAGCTCCGGGGGGGCGAATGAGCAGTTCTTC. Translation gives CASSSGGANEQFF.

The rearrangement links TRBV5-1 to TRBJ2-5, with 14 bases identical to TRBD2. Germline lookup yields CDR1 SGHRS and CDR2 YFSETQ. This CDR3 is built from 18 residues. Trimming cost V 2 bases and J 1 base; bases outside gene matches: 7. The CDR3 DNA follows: TGCGCCAGCAGCTTAAAGTCGACTAGCGGGAGGGCCCAAGAGACCCAGTACTTC. Amino acids: CASSLKSTSGRAQETQYF.

The chain employs TRBV2 and TRBJ2-1; 8 nucleotides align to TRBD1. Per the germline V gene, CDR1 is SNHLY and CDR2 is FYNNEI. Losses at the gene ends were 7 bases for V and 7 bases for J; bases not matched to a gene: 12. CDR3 length: 15 residues. The CDR3 DNA reads TGTGCCAGCACCGAACAAAAGACAGGGGCGAATGAGCAGTTCTTC. Its protein product is CASTEQKTGANEQFF. The full variable domain, in which reference TRBV2 and TRBJ2-1 provide the parts outside the CDR3, is EPEVTQTPSHQVTQMGQEVILRCVPISNHLYFYWYRQILGQKVEFLVSFYNNEISEKSEIFDDQFSVERPDGSNFTLKIRSTKLEDSAMYFCASTEQKTGANEQFFGPGTRLTVL.

V is TRBV5-1 and J is TRBJ1-1, with 10 bases aligning to TRBD1. Unmatched junction bases numbered 2, after V lost 3 bases and J lost 3 bases. CDR1 and CDR2 (germline): SGHRS, YFSETQ. The CDR3 is 14 amino acids. The CDR3 DNA sequence: TGCGCCAGCAGCTGGGACAGGGGTGACACTGAAGCTTTCTTT. It is translated as CASSWDRGDTEAFF.

This clonotype has just a few counts. The DNA for the CDR3 is TGTGCGATGCAGGGCAGGGGTAGACAGCCCCAGCATTTT. Translation gives CAMQGRGRQPQHF. The V and J genes are TRBV28 and TRBJ1-5; possibly TRBD1 for D (6 bases). CDR3 length equals 13 residues. The germline CDR1 and CDR2 sequences are MDHEN and SYDVKM.

This clonotype appeared a few times. The rearrangement links TRBV20-1 to TRBJ2-2; 7 bases are shared with TRBD2. The CDR3 runs to 13 residues. CDR1 is DFQATT, CDR2 SNEGSKA, per germline (reference sequence). J gave up 5 bases and V 3 bases, and 3 bases lay outside the gene matches. The CDR3 sequence: CSASGRRTGELFF. The CDR3 DNA reads as TGCAGTGCTAGCGGGAGGCGTACCGGGGAGCTGTTTTTT.

This clonotype was seen ten or more times. V is TRBV5-1 and J is TRBJ2-3; TRBD1 matches 10 bases. After removal of 4 bases from V and 1 base from J, the junction contained 6 bases not matched to a gene. Looked up from germline, CDR1 is SGHRS and CDR2 is YFSETQ. The length of the CDR3 is 16 residues. The CDR3 loop is CASSTHGQGGTDTQYF. The CDR3 coding sequence is TGCGCCAGCAGCACCCACGGACAGGGGGGCACAGATACGCAGTATTTT.

The chain carries TRBV12-3 or TRBV12-4 and TRBJ2-7, with TRBD2 identical over 11 bases. CDR3 size: 13 residues. V was clipped by 6 bases and J by 6 bases; unmatched bases: 4. The CDR3 sequence is CASRAGTSGEQYV. CDR3 nucleotide sequence: TGTGCCAGCAGGGCCGGGACTAGCGGCGAGCAGTACGTC.

This CDR3 is CASSLSRVMVGMFF. CDR3 DNA: TGTGCCAGCAGCTTATCCCGCGTTATGGTGGGGATGTTCTTC. The chain carries TRBV7-9 and TRBJ2-1; D is unclear. V was cut by 2 bases and J by 15 bases, with 20 bases left in between. From germline, CDR1 is SEHNR and CDR2 FQNEAQ (reference sequence). This CDR3 contains 14 residues.

This clonotype was picked up a small number of times. DNA for the CDR3: TGTGCCAGGCTAGCGGGAGATGGGGTGAATGAGCAGTTCTTC. Its translation is CARLAGDGVNEQFF. The chain combines TRBV6-1 with TRBJ2-1, with 10 bases matching TRBD2. The length of the CDR3 is 14 residues. Germline V gene data show CDR1 as MNHNS and CDR2 as SASEGT. With V trimmed by 9 bases and J by 7 bases, 9 bases remained unmatched.

This clonotype was found a few times. The V and J genes are TRBV15 and TRBJ2-1; 7 bases agree with TRBD2. J lost 7 bases, V lost 0 bases, and 6 bases had no gene match. The CDR3 runs 15 residues. The V gene's germline CDR1 is LNHNV and CDR2 YYDKDF (reference sequence). This chain's CDR3 is CATSREAGVINEQFF. The CDR3 DNA is TGTGCCACCAGCAGAGAGGCGGGAGTAATAAATGAGCAGTTCTTC.

This clonotype appeared a single time. The gene calls are TRBV27 and TRBJ2-7; possible D gene TRBD1, 6 bases. Trimming removed 1 base from V and 0 bases from J, with 10 bases in between. The CDR3 length is 15 residues. Germline-derived CDR1 and CDR2 are MNHEY and SMNVEV (reference sequence). In DNA, the CDR3 is TGTGCCAGCAGTTTATACGGGACATACTCCTACGAGCAGTACTTC. It is translated as CASSLYGTYSYEQYF.

J is TRBJ2-1 and V is TRBV3-1, with a possible D match to TRBD1 (5 bases). CDR3 length: 15 residues. V dropped 1 base and J dropped 2 bases, with 9 bases sitting between them. Germline lookup yields CDR1 LGHDT and CDR2 YNNKEL (reference sequence). The CDR3 protein is CASSQARATYNEQFF. In DNA form, the CDR3 reads TGTGCCAGCAGCCAAGCCAGGGCTACCTACAATGAGCAGTTCTTC.

V usage is TRBV20-1 and J usage is TRBJ2-1; maybe TRBD2 (6 bases). The V gene lost 3 bases and the J gene lost 9 bases, with 18 bases spanning the gap. This CDR3 region has 14 residues. Germline V gene sequence: CDR1 DFQATT, CDR2 SNEGSKA (reference sequence). As DNA, the CDR3 is TGCAGTGCTAGGGGCCCCGGGAGTAGGAGTGAGCAGTTCTTC. Encoded protein: CSARGPGSRSEQFF.

This clonotype was recorded a few times. The genes are TRBV12-3 or TRBV12-4 and TRBJ1-4, with 9 bases lining up with TRBD1. This CDR3 comprises 16 residues. V lost 4 bases, J lost 0 bases, and 3 bases stayed unmatched. CDR3 sequence (DNA): TGTGCCAGCAGTTGGGGACAGGGACCAACTAATGAAAAACTGTTTTTT. Encoded protein: CASSWGQGPTNEKLFF.

This clonotype has a handful of counts. The J gene is TRBJ2-7, the V gene TRBV28; 9 bases line up with TRBD1. This CDR3 spans 15 amino acids. The V gene's germline CDR1 is MDHEN and CDR2 SYDVKM. V was pared by 4 bases and J by 4 bases, with 8 bases of the junction left unmatched. Here the CDR3 reads CASSSPGTGTYEQYF. In DNA form, the CDR3 reads TGTGCCAGCAGTTCTCCCGGGACAGGGACGTACGAGCAGTACTTC.

This chain uses TRBV12-3 or TRBV12-4 with TRBJ2-7, with D tentatively TRBD1 or TRBD2 (5 bases each). V was cut by 4 bases and J by 2 bases, with 18 bases left in between. The length of the CDR3 is 16 residues. The CDR3 loop reads CASSSYSGTHTYEQYF. CDR3 nucleotide sequence: TGTGCCAGCAGTTCTTACTCCGGGACCCATACCTACGAGCAGTACTTC.

This clonotype has just a few counts. The chain carries TRBV10-3 and TRBJ2-3; 8 bases align to TRBD1. The CDR3 runs to 13 residues. The germline V gene encodes CDR1 ENHRY and CDR2 SYGVKD. V lost 7 bases and J lost 5; bases outside the gene matches: 5. CDR3 region: CAIKQGVGDTQYF. DNA of the CDR3: TGTGCCATCAAACAGGGGGTCGGAGATACGCAGTATTTT.

This chain connects TRBV7-9 to TRBJ2-1; D might be TRBD1 (5 bases). CDR3 length equals 17 residues. V was clipped by 2 bases and J by 0 bases, with 14 bases between them. Germline V CDR1 and CDR2: SEHNR, FQNEAQ (reference sequence). The CDR3 DNA reads as TGTGCCAGCAGCTTAATGACAGCAGGGAACTCCTACAATGAGCAGTTCTTC. It codes for CASSLMTAGNSYNEQFF. Variable domain in full (rest from reference TRBV7-9 and TRBJ2-1): DTGVSQNPRHKITKRGQNVTFRCDPISEHNRLYWYRQTLGQGPEFLTYFQNEAQLEKSRLLSDRFSAERPKGSFSTLEIQRTEQGDSAMYLCASSLMTAGNSYNEQFFGPGTRLTVL.

The chain employs TRBV15 and TRBJ2-1, with D unresolved. Gene TRBJ2-7 matches the end of the DNA better, so the J call may be wrong. Germline assignment: CDR1 LNHNV and CDR2 YYDKDF (reference sequence). The CDR3 spans 12 residues. This CDR3 is CATSSRYNEQYF. The CDR3 DNA follows: TGTGCCACCAGCAGTCGATACAATGAGCAGTACTTC.

This clonotype appeared a few times. This chain uses TRBV18 with TRBJ2-7; 8 bases line up with TRBD1. Per the germline V gene, CDR1 is KGHSH and CDR2 is LQKENI. The CDR3 loop spans 16 amino acids. With V trimmed by 2 bases and J by 7 bases, 13 bases remained unmatched. The CDR3 sequence: CASSPMTGDGAREQYF. DNA for the CDR3: TGTGCCAGCTCACCAATGACAGGGGATGGGGCGAGAGAGCAGTACTTC.